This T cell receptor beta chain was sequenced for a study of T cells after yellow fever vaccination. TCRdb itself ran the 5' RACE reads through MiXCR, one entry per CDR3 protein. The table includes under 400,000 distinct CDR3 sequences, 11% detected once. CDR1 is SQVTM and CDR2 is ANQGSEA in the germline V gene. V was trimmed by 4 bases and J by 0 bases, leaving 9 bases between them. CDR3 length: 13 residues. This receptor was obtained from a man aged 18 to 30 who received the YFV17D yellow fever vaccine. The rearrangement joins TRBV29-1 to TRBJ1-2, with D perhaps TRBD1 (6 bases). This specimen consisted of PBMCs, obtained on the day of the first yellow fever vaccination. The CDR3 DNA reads TGCAGCGTTGTGAGGGGGGCTAACTATGGCTACACCTTC. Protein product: CSVVRGANYGYTF. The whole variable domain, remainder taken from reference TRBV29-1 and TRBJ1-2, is SAVISQKPSRDICQRGTSLTIQCQVDSQVTMMFWYRQQPGQSLTLIATANQGSEATYESGFVIDKFPISRPNLTFSTLTVSNMSPEDSSIYLCSVVRGANYGYTFGSGTRLTVV.